The 30 T cell receptor beta chains below were found in one sample sequenced in a study of CD8+ T cells in alopecia areata. Described treatment: oral pan-JAK inhibitor, 5-10 mg twice daily. RNA was extracted and reverse transcribed into cDNA as the sequencing template. Profiling relied on immunoSEQ multiplex PCR, and the TCRdb table lists in-frame clones only, not all of them. Here the sample spans approximately 210,000 clones, less than 65% being singletons. The sample consisted of CD4+ T cells sorted from blood, taken at week 24, from a patient treated with tofacitinib. Receptor source: a human donor with alopecia areata.

The genes are TRBV4-1 and TRBJ2-3; D not certain. With 7 bases removed from V and 5 bases from J, the gap between germline ends came to 13 bases. The CDR3 loop spans 13 amino acids. Germline-derived CDR1 and CDR2 are MGHRA and YSYEKL. The chain's CDR3 is CASTLDVGDTQYF. CDR3 bases: TGCGCCAGCACCCTCGATGTTGGAGATACGCAGTATTTT.

This chain joins TRBV10-3 and TRBJ1-5; D is perhaps TRBD1 (5 bases). The V gene lost 6 bases and the J gene lost 1 base, with 10 bases spanning the gap. The CDR3 runs 14 residues. Germline CDR1 is ENHRY and CDR2 is SYGVKD. The CDR3 is CAISRDLSNQPQHF. The DNA of the CDR3 is TGTGCCATCAGCCGGGACTTAAGCAATCAGCCCCAGCATTTT.

This sequence joins TRBV5-1 and TRBJ2-3; TRBD1 aligns across 7 bases. CDR1 is SGHRS and CDR2 is YFSETQ in the germline V gene. CDR3 length: 13 amino acids. The junction had 1 base not matched to a gene; V was cut back by 5 bases and J by 1 base. DNA for the CDR3: TGCGCCAGCAGTGGACAGGGCACAGATACGCAGTATTTT. Its protein product is CASSGQGTDTQYF.

The chain combines TRBV19 with TRBJ1-4; tentatively, D is TRBD1 (5 bases). CDR1 is LNHDA, CDR2 SQIVND, per germline (reference sequence). V shed 9 bases and J shed 5 bases, with 19 bases lying between them. There are 15 residues in the CDR3. CDR3 sequence: CASLPGTSSNEKLFF. Here the CDR3 DNA reads TGTGCCAGCCTCCCGGGGACGTCCTCGAATGAAAAACTGTTTTTT.

This clone was observed a handful of times. The rearrangement joins TRBV19 to TRBJ2-7; D is perhaps TRBD1 (5 bases). Germline CDR1 and CDR2: LNHDA and SQIVND (reference sequence). The V end was cut by 9 bases, the J end by 6 bases, with 18 bases between. This CDR3 contains 13 residues. The CDR3 coding sequence is TGTGCCAGCCAACAGGTAGGGTCTCCCGAGCAGTACTTC. This gives the protein CASQQVGSPEQYF.

This chain links TRBV30 with TRBJ1-2, with D possibly matching TRBD1 (6 bases). Trimming removed 2 bases from V and 3 bases from J, with 13 bases in between. The germline gives CDR1 GTSNPN, CDR2 SVGIG (reference sequence). The CDR3 contains 14 residues. CDR3 in amino acids: CAWSLRTVDYGYTF. The CDR3 coding sequence is TGTGCCTGGAGTCTGAGGACAGTTGACTATGGCTACACCTTC. Variable domain in full (rest from reference TRBV30 and TRBJ1-2): SQTIHQWPATLVQPVGSPLSLECTVEGTSNPNLYWYRQAAGRGLQLLFYSVGIGQISSEVPQNLSASRPQDRQFILSSKKLLLSDSGFYLCAWSLRTVDYGYTFGSGTRLTVV.

Comment on this clone: Relative to the germline gene, one junction end is altered; a read error may explain this. The chain couples TRBV4-3 to TRBJ1-1, with D possibly TRBD1 on 6 matching bases. CDR3 length: 18 residues. Germline CDR1 and CDR2: LGHNA and YSLEER. CDR3 DNA: TGCGCCAGCAGCCAAGATAGGGGGACATACGAACCGAACACTAAAGCTTTCTTT. Its protein product is CASSQDRGTYEPNTKAFF.

The V call is TRBV7-3, the J call TRBJ2-3; D is perhaps TRBD1 or TRBD2 (5 bases each). Per germline, CDR1 SGHTA and CDR2 FQGTGA. CDR3 length: 16 amino acids. Trimming cost V 2 bases and J 0 bases, with 12 bases left between them. The CDR3 region has the DNA TGTGCCAGCAGCTTATCCTGGGACCTAAGCACAGATACGCAGTATTTT. It yields the protein CASSLSWDLSTDTQYF.

In this sample, this clone turned up a few times. The rearrangement joins TRBV5-1 to TRBJ1-1; D unclear. Trimming stripped 6 bases from V and 1 base from J, with 13 bases between. The CDR3 runs 14 residues. Germline-derived CDR1 and CDR2 are SGHRS and YFSETQ. The CDR3 protein is CASKGRGSNTEAFF. The CDR3 bases are TGCGCCAGCAAGGGCAGAGGTTCGAACACTGAAGCTTTCTTT.

The genes are TRBV5-1 and TRBJ2-1; TRBD2 agrees at 12 bases. The CDR3 is made up of 15 amino acids. V dropped 4 bases and J dropped 4; count of bases not matched to a gene: 3. CDR1 SGHRS and CDR2 YFSETQ come from the germline V gene. In DNA, the CDR3 is TGCGCCAGCAGCGAGGGGACTAGCGGGTACAATGAGCAGTTCTTC. Amino acid sequence: CASSEGTSGYNEQFF. Filled out from reference TRBV5-1 and TRBJ2-1, the complete variable domain reads KAGVTQTPRYLIKTRGQQVTLSCSPISGHRSVSWYQQTPGQGLQFLFEYFSETQRNKGNFPGRFSGRQFSNSRSEMNVSTLELGDSALYLCASSEGTSGYNEQFFGPGTRLTVL.

This clone was seen only a few times. CDR3 coding DNA: TGCAGCGTGGGGTCGGGGACAACTAATGAAAAACTGTTTTTT. Translated, it gives CSVGSGTTNEKLFF. The V call is TRBV29-1, the J call TRBJ1-4; D is uncertain. V was pared by 6 bases and J by 0 bases, with 11 bases between. The length of the CDR3 is 14 residues. Germline CDR1 is SQVTM and CDR2 is ANQGSEA.

J is TRBJ2-7 and V is TRBV20-1, with D hard to call. CDR1 is DFQATT, CDR2 SNEGSKA, per germline (reference sequence). V was shortened by 3 bases and J by 5 bases, with 5 bases between the two germline ends. CDR3 length equals 10 residues. The CDR3 reads CSASNNEQYF. CDR3 DNA: TGCAGTGCTAGCAACAACGAGCAGTACTTC.

The chain has TRBV7-2 and TRBJ2-5; 8 nucleotides agree with TRBD1. The junction had 7 bases not matched to a gene; V was cut back by 8 bases and J by 2 bases. The germline V gene encodes CDR1 SGHTA and CDR2 FQGNSA. The CDR3 is 14 amino acids. The CDR3 DNA reads as TGTGCCAGCGGCCGAACAGGGGGGCAAGAGACCCAGTACTTC. This codes for CASGRTGGQETQYF.

The chain is built from TRBV29-1 and TRBJ2-2; D uncertain. The CDR3 sequence is 13 residues long. CDR1 is SQVTM and CDR2 is ANQGSEA in the germline V gene. Trimming left V 5 bases short and J 6 bases short, with 13 bases between. CDR3: CSVIQSGAGELFF. CDR3 DNA sequence: TGCAGCGTTATACAGTCCGGCGCCGGGGAGCTGTTTTTT.

The chain uses TRBV30 and TRBJ1-3; D gene uncertain. Germline lookup yields CDR1 GTSNPN and CDR2 SVGIG (reference sequence). V shed 5 bases and J shed 1 base, with 15 bases lying between them. This CDR3 is 15 amino acids long. The CDR3 protein is CAWAGPQPSGNTIYF. Written as DNA, the CDR3 is TGTGCCTGGGCCGGACCACAGCCTTCTGGAAACACCATATATTTT. Full variable domain (remainder filled in from reference TRBV30 and TRBJ1-3): SQTIHQWPATLVQPVGSPLSLECTVEGTSNPNLYWYRQAAGRGLQLLFYSVGIGQISSEVPQNLSASRPQDRQFILSSKKLLLSDSGFYLCAWAGPQPSGNTIYFGEGSWLTVV.

The chain is built from TRBV5-6 and TRBJ1-2; 7 positions match TRBD1. The junction had 3 bases not matched to a gene; V was cut back by 1 base and J by 6 bases. Germline V CDR1 and CDR2: SGHDT, YYEEEE. The CDR3 spans 13 residues. CDR3 in amino acids: CASSLRQGDGYTF. As DNA, the CDR3 is TGTGCCAGCAGCTTGCGACAGGGTGATGGCTACACCTTC.

The chain recombines TRBV18 with TRBJ2-4; D is unresolved. CDR1 is KGHSH, CDR2 LQKENI, per germline. This CDR3 spans 13 amino acids. V dropped 0 bases and J dropped 7 bases, with 7 bases sitting between them. The CDR3, as DNA: TGTGCCAGCTCACCACCGTCGAGTAACATTCAGTACTTC. The encoded protein is CASSPPSSNIQYF.

The chain recombines TRBV4-2 with TRBJ1-6; D is ambiguous. The CDR3 has 16 residues. Germline V gene sequence: CDR1 LGHNA, CDR2 YNFKEQ. With 0 bases removed from V and 0 bases from J, the gap between germline ends came to 6 bases. In DNA form, the CDR3 reads TGTGCCAGCAGCCAAGAGAGGAGCTCCTATAATTCACCCCTCCACTTT. It specifies CASSQERSSYNSPLHF.

This clone came up a few times. V and J are TRBV7-8 and TRBJ2-5; D is unresolved. The CDR3 is 12 residues long. Germline loops: CDR1 SGHVS, CDR2 FQNEAQ. Trimming pared 6 bases from V and 5 bases from J, leaving 10 bases between. Written as DNA, the CDR3 is TGTGCCAGCAGTTGGGCTCTGGAGACCCAGTACTTC. Translating it yields CASSWALETQYF.

On this clone: The junction departs from the called germline gene at one end, perhaps through a read error. The rearrangement uses TRBV5-1 and TRBJ2-1, with a weak D call TRBD1 (6 bases). The CDR3 contains 15 residues. Germline CDR1 SGHRS, CDR2 YFSETQ. The CDR3 loop is CASRLEKTGKNEQFF. In nucleotides, the CDR3 is TGCGCCAGCAGGTTGGAAAAGACAGGAAAGAATGAGCAGTTCTTC.

The J gene is TRBJ1-2, the V gene TRBV27; possible D gene TRBD1, 6 bases. The germline V and J ends were trimmed by 5 bases and 8 bases, with 15 bases remaining between them. The CDR3 loop spans 13 amino acids. Germline V gene lookup returns CDR1 MNHEY and CDR2 SMNVEV (reference sequence). The CDR3 sequence is CASSILAGEGYTF. CDR3 nucleotides: TGTGCCAGCAGTATTCTGGCAGGGGAAGGCTACACCTTC.

Details on this clone: Other nucleotide sequences in the sample specify the same CDR3. The chain joins TRBV30 to TRBJ1-2; 9 bases align to TRBD1. V lost 5 bases to trimming and J lost 4 bases; unmatched junction nucleotides: 2. Germline lookup yields CDR1 GTSNPN and CDR2 SVGIG (reference sequence). The CDR3 has 12 amino acids. CDR3 protein: CAWGQGSYGYTF. The DNA for the CDR3 is TGTGCCTGGGGACAGGGGAGCTATGGCTACACCTTC.

The chain recombines TRBV29-1 with TRBJ2-2; 9 bases align to TRBD1. The V segment lost 2 bases and the J segment 6 bases; nucleotides outside the gene matches: 7. Looked up from germline, CDR1 is SQVTM and CDR2 is ANQGSEA. The CDR3 has 15 amino acids. Here the CDR3 reads CSVELRQGVAGELFF. The DNA for the CDR3 is TGCAGCGTTGAATTACGACAGGGGGTAGCCGGGGAGCTGTTTTTT.

This clone has only a few counts. This sample also contains other DNA sequences that code for the same CDR3. The chain carries TRBV6-6 and TRBJ1-5; TRBD1 might be the D (6 bases). Per the germline V gene, CDR1 is MNHNY and CDR2 is SVGAGI (reference sequence). Trimming shortened V by 6 bases and J by 2 bases, and 11 bases separated the two germline ends. The CDR3 covers 14 residues. The CDR3 loop reads CASSYRQGNQPQHF. CDR3 bases: TGTGCCAGCAGCTACCGACAGGGCAATCAGCCCCAGCATTTT.

The V and J genes are TRBV28 and TRBJ1-5; D gene unclear. CDR3 length equals 13 residues. The germline V gene has CDR1 MDHEN and CDR2 SYDVKM. Trimming left V 4 bases short and J 1 base short, with 5 bases between. The DNA of the CDR3 is TGTGCCAGCAGTTCGTCGAGCAATCAGCCCCAGCATTTT. Translation: CASSSSSNQPQHF.

The chain couples TRBV30 to TRBJ2-7, with TRBD1 identical over 12 bases. CDR1 is GTSNPN, CDR2 SVGIG, per germline (reference sequence). This CDR3 has 16 amino acids. After removal of 3 bases from V and 5 bases from J, the junction contained 11 bases not matched to a gene. This CDR3 is CAWSNLGGTGGHEQYF. Written as DNA, the CDR3 is TGTGCCTGGAGCAACCTGGGCGGGACAGGGGGCCACGAGCAGTACTTC.

Here the CDR3 reads CATSRATWRETQYF. The CDR3 DNA follows: TGTGCCACCAGCAGAGCCACGTGGCGGGAGACCCAGTACTTC. This rearrangement joins TRBV15 to TRBJ2-5; D not resolved. V dropped 1 base and J dropped 5 bases, with 11 bases sitting between them. The CDR3 has 14 residues. CDR1 is LNHNV and CDR2 is YYDKDF in the germline V gene (reference sequence). The complete variable domain, with remaining parts taken from reference TRBV15 and TRBJ2-5, reads DAMVIQNPRYQVTQFGKPVTLSCSQTLNHNVMYWYQQKSSQAPKLLFHYYDKDFNNEADTPDNFQSRRPNTSFCFLDIRSPGLGDTAMYLCATSRATWRETQYFGPGTRLLVL.

The rearrangement links TRBV7-2 to TRBJ2-1; D gene uncertain. V shed 1 base and J shed 5 bases, with 12 bases lying between them. This CDR3 is 15 amino acids long. CDR1 is SGHTA and CDR2 is FQGNSA in the germline V gene. Here the CDR3 reads CASSLEGSTNNEQFF. The CDR3 nucleotides read TGTGCCAGCAGCTTAGAGGGTAGCACAAACAATGAGCAGTTCTTC.

The chain recombines TRBV6-5 with TRBJ2-5, with 7 bases lining up with TRBD1. Germline loops: CDR1 MNHEY, CDR2 SVGAGI. CDR3 length: 15 residues. V dropped 0 bases and J dropped 1; count of bases not matched to a gene: 2. CDR3 nucleotides: TGTGCCAGCAGTTACTCCGGGGACAGCCAAGAGACCCAGTACTTC. Translated, it gives CASSYSGDSQETQYF.

A few counts support this clone. Additional DNA sequences in this sample encode the identical CDR3. The V and J genes are TRBV29-1 and TRBJ1-5; weak D call: TRBD1 (6 bases). Trimming stripped 4 bases from V and 3 bases from J, with 7 bases between. Germline V gives CDR1 SQVTM, CDR2 ANQGSEA. The CDR3 totals 12 residues. The CDR3 DNA reads as TGCAGCGTTGGGGACATCAATCAGCCCCAGCATTTT. Protein sequence: CSVGDINQPQHF. Full variable domain (missing parts from reference TRBV29-1 and TRBJ1-5): SAVISQKPSRDICQRGTSLTIQCQVDSQVTMMFWYRQQPGQSLTLIATANQGSEATYESGFVIDKFPISRPNLTFSTLTVSNMSPEDSSIYLCSVGDINQPQHFGDGTRLSIL.